One TCR beta chain is described in this entry. The record originates from a study of blood T cell repertoires in COVID-19. The recovered donors of Cohort 3 showed two negative PCRs, clearance, or symptom resolution. The CDR3 has 12 residues. The V end was cut by 6 bases, the J end by 5 bases, with 11 bases between. Germline V lookup: CDR1 MDHEN, CDR2 SYDVKM. Assay used: immunoSEQ multiplex PCR; TCRdb lists only in-frame clones, some missing. The sample contains around 300,000 clones, 88% of which appear only once. The chain recombines TRBV28 with TRBJ2-7; unclear D gene. Sequencing input: PBMCs or T cells enriched from blood (not recorded which). The receptor was derived from a woman between 45 and 65 years old who had recovered from COVID-19. In nucleotides, the CDR3 is TGTGCCAGCAGCGCCACAGTGAACGAGCAGTACTTC. It specifies CASSATVNEQYF.